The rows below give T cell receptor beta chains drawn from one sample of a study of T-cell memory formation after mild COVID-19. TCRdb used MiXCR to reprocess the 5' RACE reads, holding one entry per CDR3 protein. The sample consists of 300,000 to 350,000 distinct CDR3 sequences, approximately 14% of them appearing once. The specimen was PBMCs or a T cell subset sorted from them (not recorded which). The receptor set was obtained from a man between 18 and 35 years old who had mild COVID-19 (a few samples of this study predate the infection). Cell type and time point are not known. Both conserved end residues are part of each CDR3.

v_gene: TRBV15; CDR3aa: CATSPPTRGRGYTF
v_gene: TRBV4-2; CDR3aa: CASSQWDSNEQFF
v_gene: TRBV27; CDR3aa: CASSLEQFSYEQYF
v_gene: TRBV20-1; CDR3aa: CSARDRPLRGEGNQPQHF
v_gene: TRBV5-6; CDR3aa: CASREQVQETQYF
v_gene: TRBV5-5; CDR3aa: CASSSDPSYEQFF
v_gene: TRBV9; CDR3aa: CASSGSSGGAADTQYF
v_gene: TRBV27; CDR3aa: CASSLFLGEGYNSPLHF
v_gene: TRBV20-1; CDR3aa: CSARAAGGVGETQYF
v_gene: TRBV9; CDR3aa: CASSQGGLTNNEQFF
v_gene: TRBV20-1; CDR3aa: CSALGLPGYGYTF
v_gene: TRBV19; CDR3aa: CASSIISKETQYF
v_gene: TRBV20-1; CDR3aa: CSARNSAFENTEAFF
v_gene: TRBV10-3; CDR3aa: CAIGTAPDSGNTIYF
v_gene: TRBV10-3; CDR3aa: CANPTNRGSGELFF
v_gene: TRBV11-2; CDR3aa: CASSLVAPTEAFF
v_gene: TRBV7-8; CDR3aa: CASSLQTGRTGELFF
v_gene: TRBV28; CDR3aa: CASSFSGTNSPLHF
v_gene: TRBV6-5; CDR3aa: CASSYYVSSYNEQFF
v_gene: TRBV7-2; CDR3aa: CASSLALGGPRGEQFF
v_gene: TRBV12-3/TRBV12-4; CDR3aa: CASSPDTSSYNEQFF
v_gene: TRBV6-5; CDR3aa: CASSGSGANVLTF
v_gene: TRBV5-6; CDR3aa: CASSLLTSGYEQYF
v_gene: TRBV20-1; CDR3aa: CSARGADNEQFF
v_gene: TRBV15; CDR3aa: CATSTDRTGEQFF
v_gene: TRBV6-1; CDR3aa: CASTEPGPGELFF
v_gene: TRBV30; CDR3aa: CAWRKTGTGYEQYF
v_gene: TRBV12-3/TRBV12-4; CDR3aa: CASSPGTDHPYGYTF
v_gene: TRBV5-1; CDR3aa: CASSWGSGGVEQFF
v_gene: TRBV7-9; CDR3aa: CASEGLNTEAFF
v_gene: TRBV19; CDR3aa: CASSSRGLSTGELFF
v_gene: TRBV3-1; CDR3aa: CASSPQQGTEAFF
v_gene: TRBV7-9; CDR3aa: CASSSRIIRTGEGTDTQYF
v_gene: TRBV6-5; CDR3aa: CASSRLTSGVTDTQYF
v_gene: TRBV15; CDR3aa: CATSRSAGPQGADTQYF
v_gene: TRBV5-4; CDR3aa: CASRQWPRDYLDKQFF
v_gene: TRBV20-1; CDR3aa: CSAPTLVGSYEQYF
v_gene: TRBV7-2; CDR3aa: CASSLIAGEGYYGYTF
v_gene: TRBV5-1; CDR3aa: CASSLATYNEQFF
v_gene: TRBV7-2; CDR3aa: CASSLDRGGGDYGYTF
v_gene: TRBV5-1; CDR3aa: CASSLEGPNTGELFF
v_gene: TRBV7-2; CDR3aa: CASSFGLGEQFF
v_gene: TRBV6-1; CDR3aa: CASSIRGIGAFF
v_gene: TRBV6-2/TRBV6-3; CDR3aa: CASAIPDRGDEQYF